The 18 T cell receptor beta chains below come from one sample, sequenced in a study of shared clonotypes between healthy human individuals. Sequencing was performed with immunoSEQ multiplex PCR; in TCRdb, only in-frame clones are kept and a portion is missing. The profile shows 450,000 to 500,000 clones, over 70% of them singletons. The sample taken for sequencing was PBMCs. The receptors shown here come from a woman aged 40 to 49 in good health. Some clones in this sample may be carry-over from other donors' samples.

This chain links TRBV5-1 with TRBJ1-2, with D possibly being TRBD1 (6 bases). The CDR3 runs to 17 residues. From germline, CDR1 is SGHRS and CDR2 YFSETQ. V gave up 4 bases and J gave up 3 bases, with 22 bases separating them. CDR3 sequence: CASSPATGPNLYYGYTF. The CDR3 nucleotides are TGCGCCAGCAGCCCCGCGACAGGACCCAACCTTTACTATGGCTACACCTTC.

Worth noting for this clone: A much larger clone differs by one base, so this may be a read error. The sample has other DNA sequences that encode this CDR3 too. J is TRBJ1-2 and V is TRBV30; D is possibly TRBD1 (5 bases). CDR3 length: 14 residues. Germline-derived CDR1 and CDR2 are GTSNPN and SVGIG (reference sequence). Trimming took 4 bases from V and 4 from J, leaving 16 bases between them. The CDR3 region has the DNA TGTGCCTGGACTCCCTCTGATACAGGCTATGGCTACACCTTC. The encoded protein is CAWTPSDTGYGYTF.

This chain joins TRBV6-5 and TRBJ2-3, with 12 nucleotides matching TRBD2. The CDR3 runs 14 residues. The germline CDR1 and CDR2 sequences are MNHEY and SVGAGI. The junction had 2 bases not matched to a gene; V was cut back by 10 bases and J by 0 bases. The CDR3 bases are TGTGCCATCGGGACTAGCGGGAGCACAGATACGCAGTATTTT. Protein product: CAIGTSGSTDTQYF.

Comment on this clone: Different DNA sequences within this sample yield the same CDR3. The chain carries TRBV14 and TRBJ2-5, with D perhaps matching TRBD1 (5 bases). The CDR3 runs to 14 residues. The germline V gene has CDR1 SGHDN and CDR2 FVKESK. V was trimmed by 0 bases and J by 2 bases, leaving 7 bases between them. This CDR3 is CASSQDRVQETQYF. CDR3 coding DNA: TGTGCCAGCAGCCAAGACAGGGTACAAGAGACCCAGTACTTC.

This sequence joins TRBV18 and TRBJ2-7, with D possibly TRBD1 on 6 matching bases. The CDR3 spans 14 residues. Germline CDR1 KGHSH, CDR2 LQKENI. Deletions cut 5 bases from V and 1 base from J, with 12 bases between. In DNA form, the CDR3 reads TGTGCCAGCTCAAATGGGGGCGGATCCTACGAGCAGTACTTC. This gives the protein CASSNGGGSYEQYF.

On this clone itself: Being one base from a much bigger clone, this may be a read error. Within the sample, other DNA sequences also encode this same CDR3. The genes are TRBV11-1 and TRBJ2-3, with D perhaps TRBD1 (5 bases). Germline-derived CDR1 and CDR2 are SGHAT and FQDESV (reference sequence). There are 14 residues in the CDR3. The CDR3: CASSLDSSTDTQYF. CDR3 sequence (DNA): TGTGCCAGCAGTCTCGACAGCAGCACAGATACTCAGTATTTT.

The chain joins TRBV5-6 to TRBJ2-1; the match to TRBD2 covers 7 bases. The germline V gene encodes CDR1 SGHDT and CDR2 YYEEEE. This CDR3 is built from 16 residues. J lost 2 bases, V lost 1 base, and 6 bases had no gene match. The CDR3 coding sequence is TGTGCCAGCAGCTTGTTACCTGGACTAGCCTACAATGAGCAGTTCTTC. The encoded protein is CASSLLPGLAYNEQFF.

Concerning this clone: Possible read error: a much larger clone is one base away. The rearrangement uses TRBV19 and TRBJ2-1; tentative D call: TRBD2 (5 bases). Germline-derived CDR1 and CDR2 are LNHDA and SQIVND (reference sequence). This CDR3 region has 16 residues. DNA of the CDR3: TGTGCCAGTAGTCCTGGTGGAGGACTCCCGGGGAATGAGCAGCTCTTC. It encodes CASSPGGGLPGNEQLF.

V usage is TRBV29-1 and J usage is TRBJ1-1; 10 positions match TRBD1. The germline V gene has CDR1 SQVTM and CDR2 ANQGSEA. Unmatched junction bases numbered 10, after V lost 5 bases and J lost 4 bases. The CDR3 is 15 residues long. This CDR3 reads CSVRKTGGGSTEAFF. In DNA form, the CDR3 reads TGCAGCGTTCGCAAGACAGGGGGCGGGAGCACTGAAGCTTTCTTT.

About this clone: One base separates it from a far larger clone, so it is likely a read error. This chain uses TRBV29-1 with TRBJ1-1, with TRBD1 matching over 7 bases. This CDR3 has 12 amino acids. Germline assignment: CDR1 SQVTM and CDR2 ANQGSEA. The CDR3 DNA reads TGCAGAGGGGGACAGCAGAACACTGAAGCTTTCTTT. The encoded protein is CRGGQQNTEAFF.

The chain recombines TRBV6-6 with TRBJ2-3; 11 nucleotides match TRBD2. The CDR3 runs to 14 residues. The J segment lost 6 bases and the V segment lost 6 bases, leaving 5 bases of the junction unmatched. CDR1 and CDR2 (germline): MNHNY, SVGAGI (reference sequence). The CDR3, as DNA: TGTGCCAGCAGCACTAGCGGGAGTGGGGATACGCAGTATTTT. This gives the protein CASSTSGSGDTQYF.

The V and J genes are TRBV6-5 and TRBJ1-1, with no clear D. Trimming took 2 bases from V and 5 from J, leaving 15 bases between them. The CDR3 sequence is 15 residues long. Germline CDR1 and CDR2: MNHEY and SVGAGI. The CDR3 DNA is TGTGCCAGCAGTTACCAGGCCTGGGGAGGGACTGAAGCTTTCTTT. Translated: CASSYQAWGGTEAFF.

The count of this clone is one. The chain carries TRBV2 and TRBJ2-7; D may be TRBD2 (5 bases). The germline V gene encodes CDR1 SNHLY and CDR2 FYNNEI. The CDR3 extends over 15 amino acids. Trimming cost V 6 bases and J 1 base, with 16 bases left between them. This chain's CDR3 is CASSVSTDSSYEQYF. The CDR3 nucleotides read TGTGCCAGCAGCGTCTCTACGGACTCATCCTACGAGCAGTACTTC.

For this clone: A far larger clone is one nucleotide away, so this likely arose from a read error. This same CDR3 is encoded by further DNA sequences in the sample. The V gene is TRBV9, the J gene TRBJ1-5, with TRBD1 matching over 7 bases. The CDR3 loop spans 15 amino acids. Germline V gene data show CDR1 as SGDLS and CDR2 as YYNGEE. The CDR3 loop reads CASSVEGARGQPQHF. CDR3 coding DNA: TGCGCCAGCAGCGTAGAGGGGGCGCGGGGACAGCCCCAGCATTTT.

A single count supports this clone. The CDR3 is CATGTSGSYYNEQFF. For the CDR3, the DNA is TGTGCCACCGGGACTAGCGGGAGCTACTACAATGAGCAGTTCTTC. The chain carries TRBV10-3 and TRBJ2-1; 14 bases fit TRBD2. The CDR3 has 15 amino acids. V was pared by 10 bases and J by 3 bases, with 5 bases of the junction left unmatched. Germline loops: CDR1 ENHRY, CDR2 SYGVKD.

This rearrangement joins TRBV28 to TRBJ2-2; 7 bases match TRBD2. Germline V lookup: CDR1 MDHEN, CDR2 SYDVKM. Trimming cost V 3 bases and J 1 base; bases outside gene matches: 2. This CDR3 has 15 amino acids. CDR3 sequence: CASSFGGRNTGELFF. The CDR3 bases are TGTGCCAGCAGTTTTGGCGGGAGGAACACCGGGGAGCTGTTTTTT.

V is TRBV18 and J is TRBJ1-1; tentatively, D is TRBD1 (5 bases). Trimming cost V 5 bases and J 0 bases, with 13 bases left between them. This CDR3 comprises 15 residues. Germline V lookup: CDR1 KGHSH, CDR2 LQKENI. Here the CDR3 reads CASSSTGQMNTEAFF. CDR3 in DNA: TGTGCCAGCTCAAGTACGGGGCAAATGAACACTGAAGCTTTCTTT.

The genes are TRBV18 and TRBJ2-5; 11 bases agree with TRBD1. V gave up 2 bases and J gave up 2 bases; unmatched junction bases: 4. This CDR3 is built from 16 residues. Germline V gene lookup returns CDR1 KGHSH and CDR2 LQKENI. Written as DNA, the CDR3 is TGTGCCAGCTCACCATCCGGGACAGGGGGACAAGAGACCCAGTACTTC. Translated: CASSPSGTGGQETQYF.